This T cell receptor (beta chain) was identified in a study of cytomegalovirus exposure and HLA in healthy donors. Study-level background: The same platform as the approximately 700 first-cohort repertoires was used for the 95 to 150 validation repertoires, a later analysis reported. General observations from the study: According to the study, approximately 150 TCR beta chains were cytomegalovirus-associated. The dataset shows that most TCR sequences were rare, while some public TCRs occurred in many donors.

Trimming removed 5 bases from V and 1 base from J, with 8 bases in between. CDR3 size: 13 residues. Germline CDR1 and CDR2: SGHNT and YENEEA. Here immunoSEQ multiplex PCR was the method, and the copy in TCRdb shows in-frame clones only, minus some. The data contain approximately 56,000 clones, about 92% of them singletons. In regard to this clone: The antigen remains undetermined.

This TCR came from a man younger than 35 in good health and CMV-seronegative. The J gene is TRBJ1-1, the V gene TRBV11-3; possibly TRBD1 for D (6 bases). The sample taken for sequencing was PBMCs. CDR3 sequence: CASSKQGNTEAFF. CDR3 nucleotides: TGTGCCAGCAGCAAACAGGGGAACACTGAAGCTTTCTTT.